The 15 T cell receptor beta chains below were found in one sample sequenced in a study of low-dose radiotherapy and immunotherapy resistance in tumors. TRAV- and TRBV-specific primers were used for first-strand cDNA, which covered alpha and beta chains. Using a constant-region primer together with a V-primer adapter, TCRs were subjected to approximately 20 PCR cycles of amplification. TCRdb passed the reads through MiXCR, listing each CDR3 protein once. The table records 40,000 or so distinct CDR3 sequences, 25% to 40% of them present only once. Noted time point: before trial treatment. The sequencing used PBMCs, collected before treatment. The receptors come from a male donor with gallbladder cancer.

This clonotype was seen ten or more times. The rearrangement links TRBV9 to TRBJ2-3; 8 bases agree with TRBD2. This CDR3 has 15 residues. Trimming removed 4 bases from V and 2 bases from J; junction bases left unmatched: 6. The V gene's germline CDR1 is SGDLS and CDR2 YYNGEE. The CDR3 DNA reads TGTGCCAGCAGCATCAAAGCGGGGGACACAGATACGCAGTATTTT. Translation: CASSIKAGDTDTQYF.

This clonotype was observed at least ten times. V usage is TRBV9 and J usage is TRBJ2-7; 7 nucleotides line up with TRBD1. From germline, CDR1 is SGDLS and CDR2 YYNGEE. The CDR3 has 17 amino acids. Losses at the gene ends were 0 bases for V and 6 bases for J; bases not matched to a gene: 15. CDR3: CASSVGGLQGKYAEQYF. The CDR3 DNA follows: TGTGCCAGCAGCGTAGGCGGCTTACAGGGGAAGTATGCCGAGCAGTACTTC.

This clonotype was detected ten times or more. The rearrangement joins TRBV28 to TRBJ2-7; no definite D call. Deletions cut 5 bases from V and 5 bases from J, with 19 bases between. The CDR3 is 15 amino acids. Germline values: CDR1 MDHEN, CDR2 SYDVKM. CDR3 in DNA: TGTGCCAGCAGTCTGGACCTCCGCTCAAGGGACGAGCAGTACTTC. It specifies CASSLDLRSRDEQYF.

This clonotype was recorded many times. The J gene is TRBJ2-2, the V gene TRBV2, with a tentative D call TRBD1 (6 bases). Looked up from germline, CDR1 is SNHLY and CDR2 is FYNNEI. Trimming removed 3 bases from V and 0 bases from J, with 14 bases in between. The CDR3 extends over 17 amino acids. CDR3 DNA: TGTGCCAGCAGTGAGAGGGGGTTAAGAACGAACACCGGGGAGCTGTTTTTT. Protein: CASSERGLRTNTGELFF.

This clonotype is medium-sized by share. CDR3 region: CASSTGTGPQETQYF. DNA for the CDR3: TGTGCCAGCAGCACCGGGACAGGGCCTCAAGAGACCCAGTACTTC. V and J are TRBV5-5 and TRBJ2-5; the match to TRBD1 covers 9 bases. The CDR3 is 15 amino acids. V shed 4 bases, J shed 2 bases, and the junction held 6 bases outside the gene matches. CDR1 and CDR2 (germline): SGHKS, YYEKEE (reference sequence). Variable domain in full (rest from reference TRBV5-5 and TRBJ2-5): DAGVTQSPTHLIKTRGQQVTLRCSPISGHKSVSWYQQVLGQGPQFIFQYYEKEERGRGNFPDRFSARQFPNYSSELNVNALLLGDSALYLCASSTGTGPQETQYFGPGTRLLVL.

This clonotype was recorded at least ten times. The chain has TRBV29-1 and TRBJ1-3; no reliable D call. This CDR3 contains 13 residues. The germline V gene encodes CDR1 SQVTM and CDR2 ANQGSEA. Trimming shortened V by 3 bases and J by 4 bases, and 10 bases separated the two germline ends. CDR3 sequence: CSVDLGSGNTIYF. The DNA of the CDR3 is TGCAGCGTTGATTTGGGGTCCGGAAACACCATATATTTT. Complete variable domain (other parts from reference TRBV29-1 and TRBJ1-3): SAVISQKPSRDICQRGTSLTIQCQVDSQVTMMFWYRQQPGQSLTLIATANQGSEATYESGFVIDKFPISRPNLTFSTLTVSNMSPEDSSIYLCSVDLGSGNTIYFGEGSWLTVV.

In its sample, this clonotype was seen many times. The CDR3 region has the DNA TGTGCCAGTAGTATTTTTTCGGGAATGTTGGATCAGCCCCAGCATTTT. It specifies CASSIFSGMLDQPQHF. The chain employs TRBV19 and TRBJ1-5; D is ambiguous. Germline CDR1 and CDR2: LNHDA and SQIVND (reference sequence). V was trimmed by 3 bases and J by 5 bases, leaving 17 bases between them. The CDR3 covers 16 residues.

The rearrangement joins TRBV7-1 to TRBJ1-1; 8 bases align to TRBD1. TRBV7-1 is an ORF; its function is uncertain. V gave up 5 bases and J gave up 4 bases; unmatched junction bases: 6. The CDR3 has 14 amino acids. The CDR3 region is CASSPDRAGTEAFF. The CDR3 coding sequence is TGTGCCAGCAGCCCGGACAGGGCGGGCACTGAAGCTTTCTTT.

This clonotype was seen at least ten times. The J gene is TRBJ1-2, the V gene TRBV7-2; D remains unclear. V was clipped by 1 base and J by 6 bases, with 9 bases between them. In germline, CDR1 is SGHTA, CDR2 FQGNSA. The length of the CDR3 is 13 residues. The CDR3 sequence is CASSLVGQDGYTF. The DNA for the CDR3 is TGTGCCAGCAGCTTAGTAGGGCAGGATGGCTACACCTTC.

In this sample, this clonotype is medium-sized. V usage is TRBV6-1 and J usage is TRBJ2-1; TRBD2 matches at 9 bases. The length of the CDR3 is 13 residues. Germline V gives CDR1 MNHNS, CDR2 SASEGT. V lost 6 bases and J lost 9; bases outside the gene matches: 6. Here the CDR3 DNA reads TGTGCCAGCAGGGGACTAGCTGGGGGTGAGCAGTTCTTC. It specifies CASRGLAGGEQFF.

The chain links TRBV12-3 or TRBV12-4 to TRBJ2-3, with D perhaps TRBD1 (5 bases). CDR3 size: 13 residues. V was cut by 2 bases and J by 4 bases, with 7 bases left in between. In DNA, the CDR3 is TGTGCCAGCAGTTTATTACAGGCAGATACGCAGTATTTT. Residues: CASSLLQADTQYF.

The chain recombines TRBV7-3 with TRBJ2-3; 13 bases match TRBD2. The CDR3 has 16 amino acids. The V segment lost 5 bases and the J segment 2 bases; nucleotides outside the gene matches: 4. Germline-derived CDR1 and CDR2 are SGHTA and FQGTGA. CDR3 nucleotide sequence: TGTGCCAGCAGCGGCGGACTAGCGGGAGTCACAGATACGCAGTATTTT. Its translation: CASSGGLAGVTDTQYF.

The chain is built from TRBV7-2 and TRBJ2-1; D unresolved. The germline V gene has CDR1 SGHTA and CDR2 FQGNSA. The CDR3 is 11 residues long. With 5 bases removed from V and 8 bases from J, the gap between germline ends came to 7 bases. CDR3 DNA: TGTGCCAGCAGCGTTAGCTATGAGCAGTTCTTC. This sequence encodes CASSVSYEQFF.

This clonotype has ten or more counts. The chain recombines TRBV6-6 with TRBJ1-6; D unresolved. This CDR3 is 12 amino acids long. V lost 2 bases to trimming and J lost 7 bases, with 3 bases between them. Per the germline V gene, CDR1 is MNHNY and CDR2 is SVGAGI (reference sequence). The CDR3 nucleotides read TGTGCCAGCAGTTACCCAAATTCACCCCTCCACTTT. This sequence encodes CASSYPNSPLHF.

The V and J genes are TRBV6-5 and TRBJ1-4, with D perhaps TRBD1 (5 bases). V lost 5 bases to trimming and J lost 8 bases, with 18 bases between them. Germline CDR1 and CDR2: MNHEY and SVGAGI. The CDR3 sequence is 15 residues long. The CDR3: CASSRSGPKREKLFF. CDR3 bases: TGTGCCAGCAGTCGCTCGGGACCAAAGAGGGAAAAACTGTTTTTT.